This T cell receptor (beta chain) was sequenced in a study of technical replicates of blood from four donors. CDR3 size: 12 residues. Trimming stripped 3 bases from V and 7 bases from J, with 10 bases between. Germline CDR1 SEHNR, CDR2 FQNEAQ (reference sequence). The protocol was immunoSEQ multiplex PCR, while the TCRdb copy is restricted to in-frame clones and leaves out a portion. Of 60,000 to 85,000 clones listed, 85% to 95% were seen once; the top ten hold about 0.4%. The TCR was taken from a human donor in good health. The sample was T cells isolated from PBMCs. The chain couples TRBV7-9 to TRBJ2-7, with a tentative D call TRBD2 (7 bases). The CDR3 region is CASSLGGREQYF. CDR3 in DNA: TGTGCCAGCAGCTTGGGGGGGCGTGAGCAGTACTTC.